Described below is a single TCR beta chain sequence and its context. Its antigen is still unknown. The record originates from a study of T cells after yellow fever vaccination. About the research overall: Fractions with few cells were prepared using SMART-Seq v4 Ultra Low Input. Study observations and caveats: It was a small share of clonotypes that appeared in both CD4 and CD8 compartments. The secondary T-cell response peaked on day 5, not day 15, but was weaker. Primary-vaccination clones mostly resurfaced post-booster (nearly 97% CD4, more than 80% CD8).

The CDR3 runs to 15 residues. The V gene's germline CDR1 is SGHRS and CDR2 YFSETQ. Trimming took off 1 base at V and 2 bases at J, with 12 bases between the two ends. TCRdb ran MiXCR on the 5' RACE reads and lists one entry per CDR3 protein. The repertoire holds just under 600,000 distinct CDR3 sequences, with about 14% as singletons. The clonotype originates from a man aged 30 to 45 who received the YFV17D yellow fever vaccine. Material: PBMCs, obtained on the day of the yellow fever booster vaccination. The V gene is TRBV5-1, the J gene TRBJ2-5; D not certain. CDR3 DNA: TGCGCCAGCAGCTTGCTTCCGGGCCCTCAAGAGACCCAGTACTTC. It yields the protein CASSLLPGPQETQYF. Full variable domain (rest looked up from reference TRBV5-1 and TRBJ2-5): KAGVTQTPRYLIKTRGQQVTLSCSPISGHRSVSWYQQTPGQGLQFLFEYFSETQRNKGNFPGRFSGRQFSNSRSEMNVSTLELGDSALYLCASSLLPGPQETQYFGPGTRLLVL.